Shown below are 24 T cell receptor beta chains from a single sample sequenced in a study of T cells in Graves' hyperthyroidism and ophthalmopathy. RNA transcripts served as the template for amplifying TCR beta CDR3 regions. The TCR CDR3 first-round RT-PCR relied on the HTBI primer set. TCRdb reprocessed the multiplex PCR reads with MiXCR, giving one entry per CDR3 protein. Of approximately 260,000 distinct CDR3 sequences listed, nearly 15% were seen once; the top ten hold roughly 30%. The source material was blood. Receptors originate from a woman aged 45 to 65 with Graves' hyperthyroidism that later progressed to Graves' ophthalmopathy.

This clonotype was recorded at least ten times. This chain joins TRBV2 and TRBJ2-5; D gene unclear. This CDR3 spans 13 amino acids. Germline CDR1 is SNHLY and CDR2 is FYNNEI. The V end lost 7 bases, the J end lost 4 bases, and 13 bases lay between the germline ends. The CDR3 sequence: CASTFWVGETQYF. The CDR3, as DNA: TGTGCCAGCACCTTCTGGGTCGGAGAGACCCAGTACTTC.

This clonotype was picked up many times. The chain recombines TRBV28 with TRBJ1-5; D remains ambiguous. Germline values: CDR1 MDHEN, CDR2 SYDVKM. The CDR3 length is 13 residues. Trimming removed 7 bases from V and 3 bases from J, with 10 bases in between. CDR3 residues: CASNPGYNQPQHF. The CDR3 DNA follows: TGTGCCAGCAATCCGGGGTACAATCAGCCCCAGCATTTT.

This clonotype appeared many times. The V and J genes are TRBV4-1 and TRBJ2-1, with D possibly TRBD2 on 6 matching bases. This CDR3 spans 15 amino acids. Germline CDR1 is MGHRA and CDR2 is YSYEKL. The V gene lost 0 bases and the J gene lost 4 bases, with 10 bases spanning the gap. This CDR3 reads CASSQDSSAYNEQFF. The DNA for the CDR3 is TGCGCCAGCAGCCAAGACTCTAGCGCGTACAATGAGCAGTTCTTC.

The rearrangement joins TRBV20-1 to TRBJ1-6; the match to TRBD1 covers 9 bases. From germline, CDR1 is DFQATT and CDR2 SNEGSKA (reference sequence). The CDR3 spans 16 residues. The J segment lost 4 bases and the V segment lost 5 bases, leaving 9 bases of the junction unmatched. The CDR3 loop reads CSARPDRGIYNSPLHF. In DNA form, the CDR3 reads TGCAGTGCTCGCCCGGACAGGGGAATATATAATTCACCCCTCCACTTT.

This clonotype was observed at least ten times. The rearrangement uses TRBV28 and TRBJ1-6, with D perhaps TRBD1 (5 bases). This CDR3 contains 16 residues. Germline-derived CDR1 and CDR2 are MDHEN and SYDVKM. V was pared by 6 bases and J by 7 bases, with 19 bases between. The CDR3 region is CASSPPGRGLNSPLHF. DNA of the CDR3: TGTGCCAGCAGCCCGCCGGGGCGGGGATTAAATTCACCCCTCCACTTT. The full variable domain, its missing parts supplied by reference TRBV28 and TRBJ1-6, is DVKVTQSSRYLVKRTGEKVFLECVQDMDHENMFWYRQDPGLGLRLIYFSYDVKMKEKGDIPEGYSVSREKKERFSLILESASTNQTSMYLCASSPPGRGLNSPLHFGNGTRLTVT.

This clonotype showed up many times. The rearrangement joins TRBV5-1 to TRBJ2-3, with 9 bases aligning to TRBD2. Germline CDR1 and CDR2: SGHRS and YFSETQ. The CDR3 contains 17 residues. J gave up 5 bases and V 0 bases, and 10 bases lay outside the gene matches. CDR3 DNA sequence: TGCGCCAGCAGCTTGGTCGGCGGGAGGGGGCACGGAGATACGCAGTATTTT. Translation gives CASSLVGGRGHGDTQYF. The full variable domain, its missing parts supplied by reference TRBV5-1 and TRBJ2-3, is KAGVTQTPRYLIKTRGQQVTLSCSPISGHRSVSWYQQTPGQGLQFLFEYFSETQRNKGNFPGRFSGRQFSNSRSEMNVSTLELGDSALYLCASSLVGGRGHGDTQYFGPGTRLTVL.

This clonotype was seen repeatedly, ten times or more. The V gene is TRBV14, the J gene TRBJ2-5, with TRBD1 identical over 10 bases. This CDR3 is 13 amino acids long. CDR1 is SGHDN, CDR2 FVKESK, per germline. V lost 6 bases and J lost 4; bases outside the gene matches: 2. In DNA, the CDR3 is TGTGCCAGCAGTTGGACAGGGGGAGAGACCCAGTACTTC. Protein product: CASSWTGGETQYF.

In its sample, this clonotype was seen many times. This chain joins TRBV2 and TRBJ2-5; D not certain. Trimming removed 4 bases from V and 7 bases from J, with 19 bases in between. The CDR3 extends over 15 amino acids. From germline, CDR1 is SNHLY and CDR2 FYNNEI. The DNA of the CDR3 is TGTGCCAGCAGTGGGTCTACAGACCCTACGGGGACCCAGTACTTC. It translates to CASSGSTDPTGTQYF.

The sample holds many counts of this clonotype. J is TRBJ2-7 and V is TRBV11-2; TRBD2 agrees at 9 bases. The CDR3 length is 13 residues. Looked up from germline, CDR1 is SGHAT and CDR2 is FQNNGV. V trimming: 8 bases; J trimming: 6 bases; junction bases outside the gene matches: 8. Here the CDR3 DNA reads TGTGCCAGCGGGTCTGCGGGAGGGTTCGAGCAGTACTTC. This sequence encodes CASGSAGGFEQYF.

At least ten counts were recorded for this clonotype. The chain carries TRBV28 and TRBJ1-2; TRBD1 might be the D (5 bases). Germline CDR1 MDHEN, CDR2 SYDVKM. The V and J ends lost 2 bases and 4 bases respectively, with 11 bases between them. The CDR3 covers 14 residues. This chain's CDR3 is CASSLVGASYGYTF. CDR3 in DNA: TGTGCCAGCAGTTTAGTTGGGGCTAGCTATGGCTACACCTTC.

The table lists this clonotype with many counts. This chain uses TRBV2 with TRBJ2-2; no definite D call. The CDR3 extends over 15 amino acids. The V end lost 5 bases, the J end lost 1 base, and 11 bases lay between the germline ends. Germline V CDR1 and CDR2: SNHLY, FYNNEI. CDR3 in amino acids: CASSSTRQNTGELFF. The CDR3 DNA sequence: TGTGCCAGCAGTTCTACCCGACAGAACACCGGGGAGCTGTTTTTT.

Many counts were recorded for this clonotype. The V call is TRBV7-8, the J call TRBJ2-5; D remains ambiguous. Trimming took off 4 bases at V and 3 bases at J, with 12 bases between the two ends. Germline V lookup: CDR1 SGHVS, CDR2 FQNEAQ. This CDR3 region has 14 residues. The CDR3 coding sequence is TGTGCCAGCAGCTCTGACACGGTTGAAGAGACCCAGTACTTC. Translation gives CASSSDTVEETQYF.

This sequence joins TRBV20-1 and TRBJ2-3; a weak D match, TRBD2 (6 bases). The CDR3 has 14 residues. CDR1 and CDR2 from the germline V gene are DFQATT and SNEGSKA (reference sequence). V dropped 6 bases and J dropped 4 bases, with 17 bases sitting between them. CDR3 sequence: CSASSERLADTQYF. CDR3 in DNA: TGCAGTGCCAGCAGTGAGCGACTAGCAGATACGCAGTATTTT.

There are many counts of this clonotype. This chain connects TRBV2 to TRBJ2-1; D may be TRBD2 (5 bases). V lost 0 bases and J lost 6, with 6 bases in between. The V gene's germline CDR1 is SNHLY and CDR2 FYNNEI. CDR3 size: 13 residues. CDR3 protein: CASSEALANEQFF. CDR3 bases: TGTGCCAGCAGTGAAGCGCTAGCCAATGAGCAGTTCTTC.

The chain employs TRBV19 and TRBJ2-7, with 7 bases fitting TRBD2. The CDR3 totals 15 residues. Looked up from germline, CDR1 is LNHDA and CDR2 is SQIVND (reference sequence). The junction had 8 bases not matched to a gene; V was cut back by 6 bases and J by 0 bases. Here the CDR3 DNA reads TGTGCCAGTAGCCCGGGGAGGGGCCTCTCCTACGAGCAGTACTTC. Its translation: CASSPGRGLSYEQYF.

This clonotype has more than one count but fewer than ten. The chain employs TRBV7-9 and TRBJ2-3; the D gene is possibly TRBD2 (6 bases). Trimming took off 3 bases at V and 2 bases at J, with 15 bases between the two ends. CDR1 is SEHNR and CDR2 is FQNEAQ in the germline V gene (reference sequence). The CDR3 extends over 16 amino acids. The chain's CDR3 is CASSLTRAGDTDTQYF. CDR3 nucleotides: TGTGCCAGCAGCTTGACTAGGGCAGGCGACACAGATACGCAGTATTTT.

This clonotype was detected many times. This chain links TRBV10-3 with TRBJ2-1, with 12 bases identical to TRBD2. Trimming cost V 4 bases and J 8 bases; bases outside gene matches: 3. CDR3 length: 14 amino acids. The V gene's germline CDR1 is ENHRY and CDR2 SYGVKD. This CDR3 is CAISGPSGRDEQFF. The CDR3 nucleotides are TGTGCCATCAGTGGCCCTAGCGGGAGGGATGAGCAGTTCTTC.

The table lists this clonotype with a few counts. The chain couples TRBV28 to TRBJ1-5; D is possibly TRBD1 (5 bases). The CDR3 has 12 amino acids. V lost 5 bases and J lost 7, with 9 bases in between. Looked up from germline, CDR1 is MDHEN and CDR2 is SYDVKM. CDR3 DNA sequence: TGTGCCAGCAGTGGGGCGCAGCAGCCCCAGCATTTT. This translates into CASSGAQQPQHF.

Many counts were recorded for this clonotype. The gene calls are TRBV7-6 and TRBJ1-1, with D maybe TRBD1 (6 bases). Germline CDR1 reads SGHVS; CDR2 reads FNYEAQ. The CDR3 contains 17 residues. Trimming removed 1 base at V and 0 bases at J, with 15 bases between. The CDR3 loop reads CASSLVWGADMNTEAFF. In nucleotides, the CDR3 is TGTGCCAGCAGCTTAGTTTGGGGGGCTGATATGAACACTGAAGCTTTCTTT.

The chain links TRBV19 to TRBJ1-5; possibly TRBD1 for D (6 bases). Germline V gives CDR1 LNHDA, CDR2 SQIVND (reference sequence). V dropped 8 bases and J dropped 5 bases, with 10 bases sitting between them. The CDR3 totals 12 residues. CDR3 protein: CASGQIDQPQHF. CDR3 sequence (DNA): TGTGCCAGTGGACAGATCGATCAGCCCCAGCATTTT.

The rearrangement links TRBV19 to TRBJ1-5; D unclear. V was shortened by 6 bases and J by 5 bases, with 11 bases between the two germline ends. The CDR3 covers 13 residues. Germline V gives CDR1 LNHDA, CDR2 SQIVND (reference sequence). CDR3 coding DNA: TGTGCCAGTAGCACTGCTCGGCATCAGCCCCAGCATTTT. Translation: CASSTARHQPQHF.

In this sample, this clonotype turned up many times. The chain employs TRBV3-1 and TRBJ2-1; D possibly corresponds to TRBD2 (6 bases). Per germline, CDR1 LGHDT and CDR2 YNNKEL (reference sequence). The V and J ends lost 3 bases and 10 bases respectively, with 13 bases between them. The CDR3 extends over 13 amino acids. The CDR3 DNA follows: TGTGCCAGCAGCCAGACGGGAGAAGGGGAGCAGTTCTTC. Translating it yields CASSQTGEGEQFF.

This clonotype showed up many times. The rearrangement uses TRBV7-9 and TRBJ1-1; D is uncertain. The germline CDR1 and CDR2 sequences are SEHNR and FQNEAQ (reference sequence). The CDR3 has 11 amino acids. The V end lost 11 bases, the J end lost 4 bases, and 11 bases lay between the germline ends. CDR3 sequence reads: CAPFEGTEAFF. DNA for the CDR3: TGTGCCCCCTTTGAGGGCACTGAAGCTTTCTTT.

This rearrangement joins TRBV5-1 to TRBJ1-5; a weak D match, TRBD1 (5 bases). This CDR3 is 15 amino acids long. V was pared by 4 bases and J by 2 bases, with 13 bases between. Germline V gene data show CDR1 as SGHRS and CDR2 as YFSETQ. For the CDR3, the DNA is TGCGCCAGCAGCCCATCTGCGGGGGGCAATCAGCCCCAGCATTTT. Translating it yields CASSPSAGGNQPQHF.